This T cell receptor beta chain was observed in a study of blood T cell repertoires in COVID-19 (dated by TCRdb to the early 2020s). In the study overall: Collaborator samples came from the United States, Italy and Spain and covered acute and convalescent phases of COVID-19. The prospective study material was composed of cDNA or gDNA derived from T cells, B-cell-depleted T cells, or PBMCs. The dataset comprised deeply sampled blood TCRbeta repertoires from subjects exposed to, actively infected with, or recovered from COVID-19. The repertoires were made available in a free public database intended to serve as a resource for research on the immune response to SARS-CoV-2. Samples were obtained from the ongoing ImmuneRACE study (first 160 participants) and from 1,254 subjects provided by 6 global collaborators. A de-identified subject ID, COVID-19 status, age in years and sex were almost always included in the sample metadata. Where available, HLA class I and class II types were obtained from metadata supplied by the sample provider rather than from assay-based typing.

Between the V and J ends, shortened by 2 bases and 0 bases respectively, the junction contains 14 bases. The CDR3 contains 17 residues, cysteine and phenylalanine counted. Only CDR3 DNA is held: 51 bases, read in frame from base 1. The CDR1 and CDR2 encoded by the germline V gene (reference sequence) are LGHDT and YNNKEL. For this clone: Its antigen specificity is not known. It has no much larger one-base neighbor in the sample; base qualities were not kept.

The immunoSEQ Assay, a bias-controlled multiplex PCR, was used to amplify TCRbeta CDR3 regions from genomic DNA. On the study's bioinformatics: The number of nucleated cells in each sample was estimated by amplification of reference gene primers within the assay. To quantify the absolute abundance of each unique TCRbeta CDR3 rearrangement, sequence reads were collapsed and filtered. For each sample, productive Simpson clonality was calculated by taking the square root of Simpson's diversity index across productive rearrangements. What TCRdb holds here is the immuneACCESS table cut down to in-frame rearrangements. Part of the clones is not present; checked against another copy, under half of the missing clones reflect an unresolved V gene, and the others are unexplained. V and J calls and clone size follow that table, whereas D and trimming were derived from the DNA. The sample includes some 85,000 clones, with more than 60% observed a single time. The top ten clones comprise roughly 50% of the sample.

The collaborating institutions used their own protocols to collect whole blood in K2EDTA tubes. For TCRbeta analysis, collaborators shipped samples in one of three forms: frozen whole blood, isolated PBMCs, or DNA extracted from either of those sample types. Broad study findings and their caveats: How much clinical and demographic metadata was included differed by source and by participant, and the metadata was provided uncurated.

The chain employs TRBV3-1 (or the pseudogene TRBV3-2) and TRBJ1-3, with the D gene too uncertain to name. The TCR comes from a human donor in a cohort sampled during active COVID-19. Sequenced: peripheral blood. The nucleotides are TGTGCCAGCAGCCAAAGCGTAAGGAGGAACTCTGGAAACACCATATATTTT. It is translated as CASSQSVRRNSGNTIYF.